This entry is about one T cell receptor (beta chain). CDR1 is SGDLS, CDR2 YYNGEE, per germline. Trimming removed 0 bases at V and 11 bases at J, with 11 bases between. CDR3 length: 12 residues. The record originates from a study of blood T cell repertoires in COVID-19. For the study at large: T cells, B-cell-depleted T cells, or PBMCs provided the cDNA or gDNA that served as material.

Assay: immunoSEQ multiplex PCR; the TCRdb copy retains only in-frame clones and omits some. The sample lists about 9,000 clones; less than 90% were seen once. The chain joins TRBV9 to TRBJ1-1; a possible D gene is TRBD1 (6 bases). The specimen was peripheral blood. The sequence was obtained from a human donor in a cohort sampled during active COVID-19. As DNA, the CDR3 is TGTGCCAGCAGCGTAGTAAAGGGGGAGGCTTTCTTT. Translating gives CASSVVKGEAFF.